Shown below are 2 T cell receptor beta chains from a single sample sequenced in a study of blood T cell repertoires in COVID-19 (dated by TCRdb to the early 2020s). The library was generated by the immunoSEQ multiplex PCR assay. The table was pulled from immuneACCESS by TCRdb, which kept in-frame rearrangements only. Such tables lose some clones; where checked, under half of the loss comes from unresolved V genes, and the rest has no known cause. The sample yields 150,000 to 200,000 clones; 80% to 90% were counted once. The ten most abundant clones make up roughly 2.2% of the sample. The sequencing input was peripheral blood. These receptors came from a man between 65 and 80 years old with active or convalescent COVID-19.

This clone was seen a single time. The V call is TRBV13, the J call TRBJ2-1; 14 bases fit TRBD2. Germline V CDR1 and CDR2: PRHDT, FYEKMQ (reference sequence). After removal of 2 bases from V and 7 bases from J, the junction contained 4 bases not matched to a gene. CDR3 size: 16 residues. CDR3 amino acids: CASSLTTSGRGNEQFF. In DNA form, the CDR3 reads TGTGCCAGCAGCTTAACGACTAGCGGGAGGGGGAATGAGCAGTTCTTC.

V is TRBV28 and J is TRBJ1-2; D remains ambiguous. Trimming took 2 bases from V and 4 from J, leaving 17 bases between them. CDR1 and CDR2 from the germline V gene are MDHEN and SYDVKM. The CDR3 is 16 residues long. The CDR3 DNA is TGTGCCAGCAGTTTAGGAGGTGGCGGACCGCCCTATGGCTACACCTTC. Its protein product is CASSLGGGGPPYGYTF.